Listed below are T cell receptor beta chains from one sample, sequenced in a study of molecular identifiers for immune sequencing clone quantification. TCRdb reprocessed the PCR reads via MiXCR and lists one record per CDR3 protein. The sample contains about 640,000 distinct CDR3 sequences, 15% to 20% of which appear only once. Sequenced: naive CD8+ T cells from blood, with Jurkat cell RNA spiked in. The receptor set was obtained from a human donor in good health. Some libraries in this study had Jurkat cell RNA spiked in. Both conserved end residues are part of each CDR3. A D gene is named only where the DNA matches it firmly. Clone size is stated in some rows and not others, as once, few, many or a class when expanded.

CDR3aa: CASSLEVSPTNNEQFF
CDR3nt: TGTGCCAGCAGCTTAGAGGTCAGCCCGACTAACAATGAGCAGTTCTTC
abundance: many
v_gene: TRBV7-9
j_gene: TRBJ2-1
d_gene: .

CDR3aa: CASSQERGSGGTEANVLTF
CDR3nt: TGCGCCAGCAGCCAAGAAAGGGGTAGCGGGGGGACTGAGGCCAACGTCCTGACTTTC
abundance: .
v_gene: TRBV4-3
j_gene: TRBJ2-6
d_gene: TRBD2

CDR3aa: CASSLGPSDTQYF
CDR3nt: TGTGCCAGCAGCCTAGGACCATCAGATACGCAGTATTTT
abundance: many
v_gene: TRBV5-6
j_gene: TRBJ2-3
d_gene: .

CDR3aa: CSACLPGLTITGELFF
CDR3nt: TGCAGTGCTTGCCTTCCGGGACTTACCATCACCGGGGAGCTGTTTTTT
abundance: few
v_gene: TRBV20-1
j_gene: TRBJ2-2
d_gene: .

CDR3aa: CSVEVRGFEETQYF
CDR3nt: TGCAGCGTTGAGGTCAGGGGGTTTGAGGAGACCCAGTACTTC
abundance: many
v_gene: TRBV29-1
j_gene: TRBJ2-5
d_gene: TRBD1

CDR3aa: CASSPASLLGADTQYF
CDR3nt: TGTGCCAGCAGCCCCGCCTCTCTTTTGGGGGCAGATACGCAGTATTTT
abundance: many
v_gene: TRBV3-1
j_gene: TRBJ2-3
d_gene: .

CDR3aa: CASFPSLDRSTGANVLTF
CDR3nt: TGTGCCAGTTTCCCCTCTCTTGACAGGTCTACCGGGGCCAACGTCCTGACTTTC
abundance: few
v_gene: TRBV19
j_gene: TRBJ2-6
d_gene: .

CDR3aa: CASSRGEPDTQYF
CDR3nt: TGCGCCAGCAGCCGGGGAGAGCCAGATACGCAGTATTTT
abundance: many
v_gene: TRBV4-1
j_gene: TRBJ2-3
d_gene: .

CDR3aa: CASSQERASSGANVLTF
CDR3nt: TGTGCCAGCAGCCAAGAGAGGGCGAGCTCTGGGGCCAACGTCCTGACTTTC
abundance: .
v_gene: TRBV3-1
j_gene: TRBJ2-6
d_gene: .

CDR3aa: CASSLSQVSVDNEQFF
CDR3nt: TGTGCCAGCAGTTTATCCCAAGTGTCGGTGGACAATGAGCAGTTCTTC
abundance: .
v_gene: TRBV28
j_gene: TRBJ2-1
d_gene: .

CDR3aa: CASSEAWDRDYGYTF
CDR3nt: TGTGCCAGCAGTGAAGCCTGGGACAGGGACTATGGCTACACCTTC
abundance: many
v_gene: TRBV2
j_gene: TRBJ1-2
d_gene: TRBD1

CDR3aa: CATSAARGTDTQYF
CDR3nt: TGTGCCACCAGTGCGGCCAGAGGCACAGATACGCAGTATTTT
abundance: many
v_gene: TRBV24-1
j_gene: TRBJ2-3
d_gene: .

CDR3aa: CASSKPGLGYEQYF
CDR3nt: TGTGCCAGCAGCAAACCGGGACTAGGGTACGAGCAGTACTTC
abundance: many
v_gene: TRBV7-9
j_gene: TRBJ2-7
d_gene: TRBD2

CDR3aa: CASSLQRGAFTDTQYF
CDR3nt: TGTGCCAGCAGTTTACAGCGGGGGGCTTTCACAGATACGCAGTATTTT
abundance: many
v_gene: TRBV12-3/TRBV12-4
j_gene: TRBJ2-3
d_gene: TRBD2

CDR3aa: CASSQESAPSLNTQYF
CDR3nt: TGCGCCAGCAGCCAAGAGTCCGCGCCATCGCTGAATACGCAGTATTTT
abundance: many
v_gene: TRBV4-3
j_gene: TRBJ2-3
d_gene: .

CDR3aa: CASSQDGVGTEAFF
CDR3nt: TGCGCCAGCAGCCAAGATGGGGTAGGCACTGAAGCTTTCTTT
abundance: many
v_gene: TRBV4-3
j_gene: TRBJ1-1
d_gene: .

CDR3aa: CASRPGTGDTDTQYF
CDR3nt: TGTGCCAGCAGACCCGGGACAGGCGACACAGATACGCAGTATTTT
abundance: many
v_gene: TRBV7-9
j_gene: TRBJ2-3
d_gene: TRBD1

CDR3aa: CASSFGPGPVGEAFF
CDR3nt: TGTGCCAGCAGCTTCGGCCCGGGCCCCGTTGGTGAAGCTTTCTTT
abundance: many
v_gene: TRBV13
j_gene: TRBJ1-1
d_gene: .

CDR3aa: CASRIGVGVAEKLFF
CDR3nt: TGTGCCAGCAGAATAGGGGTTGGAGTGGCTGAAAAACTGTTTTTT
abundance: .
v_gene: TRBV27
j_gene: TRBJ1-4
d_gene: .

CDR3aa: CASRSGTGVVGEQYF
CDR3nt: TGTGCCAGCAGGAGTGGGACAGGGGTTGTGGGAGAGCAGTACTTC
abundance: many
v_gene: TRBV12-3/TRBV12-4
j_gene: TRBJ2-7
d_gene: TRBD1

CDR3aa: CAAGTRGTEAFF
CDR3nt: TGTGCCGCAGGGACTCGGGGGACTGAAGCTTTCTTT
abundance: many
v_gene: TRBV24-1
j_gene: TRBJ1-1
d_gene: .

CDR3aa: CATSRDSGFPDTQYF
CDR3nt: TGTGCCACCAGCAGAGATTCAGGGTTCCCAGATACGCAGTATTTT
abundance: many
v_gene: TRBV15
j_gene: TRBJ2-3
d_gene: .

CDR3aa: CAWSLPTGGWYEQYF
CDR3nt: TGTGCCTGGAGTTTGCCAACCGGGGGGTGGTACGAGCAGTACTTC
abundance: many
v_gene: TRBV30
j_gene: TRBJ2-7
d_gene: TRBD2

CDR3aa: CASTYDARPQGNEQFF
CDR3nt: TGCGCCAGCACATATGACGCTCGACCACAGGGAAATGAGCAGTTCTTC
abundance: many
v_gene: TRBV4-1
j_gene: TRBJ2-1
d_gene: .